Listed below are T cell receptor beta chains from one sample, sequenced in a study of post-analysis software for immune sequencing data. Each CDR3 protein is one row after TCRdb ran MiXCR on the PCR reads. The sample carries fewer than 550,000 distinct CDR3 sequences, around 36% recorded once. Sequenced sample: blood. These receptors originate from a girl aged 2 to 17 with multiple sclerosis. Each CDR3 is given with its conserved first and last residue. The order of the fields is V gene, D gene, J gene, clone size, CDR3 protein, CDR3 DNA. A D gene is named only where the DNA matches it firmly. Where a row states a size, it is once, few, many or the class of an expanded clone; other rows omit it.

v_gene: TRBV29-1
d_gene: .
j_gene: TRBJ1-5
abundance: .
CDR3aa: CSVGDVQSNQPQHF
CDR3nt: TGCAGCGTGGGGGACGTACAAAGCAATCAGCCCCAGCATTTT

v_gene: TRBV12-3/TRBV12-4
d_gene: .
j_gene: TRBJ1-1
abundance: few
CDR3aa: CASSFDSNTEAFF
CDR3nt: TGTGCCAGCAGCTTTGATTCGAACACTGAAGCTTTCTTT

v_gene: TRBV29-1
d_gene: .
j_gene: TRBJ1-1
abundance: .
CDR3aa: CSVGRAQNTEAFF
CDR3nt: TGCAGCGTGGGGAGAGCGCAGAACACTGAAGCTTTCTTT

v_gene: TRBV2
d_gene: TRBD1
j_gene: TRBJ2-7
abundance: .
CDR3aa: CASSAGGIYSYEQYF
CDR3nt: TGTGCCAGCAGTGCAGGGGGTATTTACTCCTACGAGCAGTACTTC

v_gene: TRBV4-2
d_gene: .
j_gene: TRBJ1-2
abundance: few
CDR3aa: CAGSQEGANYGYTF
CDR3nt: TGTGCCGGCAGCCAAGAGGGGGCTAACTATGGCTACACCTTC

v_gene: TRBV5-1
d_gene: TRBD1
j_gene: TRBJ2-4
abundance: .
CDR3aa: CASSLKGATSSVKNIQYF
CDR3nt: TGCGCCAGCAGCTTGAAGGGGGCTACGAGTTCGGTAAAAAACATTCAGTACTTC

v_gene: TRBV4-1
d_gene: TRBD1
j_gene: TRBJ2-7
abundance: few
CDR3aa: CASSQADRGRYEQYF
CDR3nt: TGCGCCAGCAGCCAAGCGGACAGGGGACGGTACGAGCAGTACTTC

v_gene: TRBV3-1
d_gene: .
j_gene: TRBJ2-1
abundance: few
CDR3aa: CASSRVYNEQFF
CDR3nt: TGTGCCAGCAGCCGGGTTTACAATGAGCAGTTCTTC

v_gene: TRBV5-1
d_gene: TRBD1
j_gene: TRBJ1-2
abundance: few
CDR3aa: CASSEGQGARRRKVDGYTF
CDR3nt: TGCGCCAGCAGCGAGGGACAGGGGGCGAGACGTCGGAAGGTGGATGGCTACACCTTC

v_gene: TRBV7-6
d_gene: .
j_gene: TRBJ1-1
abundance: .
CDR3aa: CASSLSPEGTNTEAFF
CDR3nt: TGTGCCAGCAGCCTCAGCCCAGAGGGGACGAACACTGAAGCTTTCTTT

v_gene: TRBV4-1
d_gene: .
j_gene: TRBJ2-1
abundance: few
CDR3aa: CASSQGLGLSSYNEQFF
CDR3nt: TGCGCCAGCAGCCAAGGCTTGGGGTTAAGCTCCTACAATGAGCAGTTCTTC

v_gene: TRBV20-1
d_gene: TRBD2
j_gene: TRBJ2-1
abundance: few
CDR3aa: CSGSSGVYDEQFF
CDR3nt: TGCAGTGGTAGTAGCGGGGTTTACGATGAGCAGTTCTTC

v_gene: TRBV20-1
d_gene: .
j_gene: TRBJ2-1
abundance: .
CDR3aa: CSASHRKDNEQFF
CDR3nt: TGCAGTGCTAGCCACAGGAAAGACAATGAGCAGTTCTTC

v_gene: TRBV6-5
d_gene: .
j_gene: TRBJ1-4
abundance: .
CDR3aa: CASTQAGTNEKLFF
CDR3nt: TGTGCCAGCACCCAGGCCGGAACTAATGAAAAACTGTTTTTT

v_gene: TRBV29-1
d_gene: .
j_gene: TRBJ1-1
abundance: .
CDR3aa: CSVGRVVVPEAFF
CDR3nt: TGCAGCGTTGGCCGGGTTGTGGTCCCTGAAGCTTTCTTT

v_gene: TRBV12-3/TRBV12-4
d_gene: .
j_gene: TRBJ2-5
abundance: many
CDR3aa: CASSLNTGETQYF
CDR3nt: TGTGCCAGCAGCCTCAACACCGGAGAGACCCAGTACTTC

v_gene: TRBV2
d_gene: .
j_gene: TRBJ2-1
abundance: few
CDR3aa: CASSAWGAEQFF
CDR3nt: TGTGCCAGCAGTGCATGGGGGGCAGAGCAGTTCTTT

v_gene: TRBV29-1
d_gene: .
j_gene: TRBJ2-1
abundance: many
CDR3aa: CSAGKGARSYNEQFF
CDR3nt: TGCAGCGCCGGGAAAGGGGCGCGATCGTACAATGAGCAGTTCTTC